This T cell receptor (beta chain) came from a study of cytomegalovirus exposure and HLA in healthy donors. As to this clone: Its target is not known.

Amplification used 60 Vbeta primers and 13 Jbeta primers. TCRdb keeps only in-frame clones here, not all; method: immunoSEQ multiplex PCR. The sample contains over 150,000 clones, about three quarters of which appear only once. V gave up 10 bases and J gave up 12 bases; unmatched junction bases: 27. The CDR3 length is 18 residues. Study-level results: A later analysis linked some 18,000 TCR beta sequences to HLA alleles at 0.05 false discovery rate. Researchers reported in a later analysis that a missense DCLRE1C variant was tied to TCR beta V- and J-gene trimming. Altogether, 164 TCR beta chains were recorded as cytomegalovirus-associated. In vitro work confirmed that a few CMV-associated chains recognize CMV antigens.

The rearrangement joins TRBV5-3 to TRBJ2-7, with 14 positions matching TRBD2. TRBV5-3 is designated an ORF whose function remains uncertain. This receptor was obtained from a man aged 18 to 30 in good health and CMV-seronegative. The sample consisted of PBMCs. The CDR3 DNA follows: TGTGCCCATTCGGGGGGCGTACCCGGGACTAGCGGGAGACACGGTCGGTACTTC. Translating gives CAHSGGVPGTSGRHGRYF.